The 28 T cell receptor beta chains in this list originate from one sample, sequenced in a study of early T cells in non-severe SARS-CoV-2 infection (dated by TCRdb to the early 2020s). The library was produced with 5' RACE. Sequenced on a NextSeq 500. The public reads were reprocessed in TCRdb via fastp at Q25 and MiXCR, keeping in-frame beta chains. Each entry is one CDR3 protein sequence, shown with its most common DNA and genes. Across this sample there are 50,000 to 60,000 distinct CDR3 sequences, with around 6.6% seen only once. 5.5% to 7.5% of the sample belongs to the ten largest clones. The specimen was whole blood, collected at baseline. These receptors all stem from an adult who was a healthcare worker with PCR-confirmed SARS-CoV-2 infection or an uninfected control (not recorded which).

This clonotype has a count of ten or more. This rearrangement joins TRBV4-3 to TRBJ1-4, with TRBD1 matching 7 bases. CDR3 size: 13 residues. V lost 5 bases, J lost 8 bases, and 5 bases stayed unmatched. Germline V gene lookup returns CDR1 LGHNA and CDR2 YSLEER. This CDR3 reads CASSTRQGEKLFF. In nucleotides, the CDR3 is TGCGCCAGCAGCACCCGACAGGGCGAAAAACTGTTTTTT.

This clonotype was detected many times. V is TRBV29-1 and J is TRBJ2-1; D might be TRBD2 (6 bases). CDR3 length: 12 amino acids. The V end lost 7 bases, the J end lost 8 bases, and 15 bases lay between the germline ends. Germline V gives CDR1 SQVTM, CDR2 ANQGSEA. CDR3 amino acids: CSAAAGIDEQFF. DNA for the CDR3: TGCAGCGCCGCCGCGGGGATAGATGAGCAGTTCTTC.

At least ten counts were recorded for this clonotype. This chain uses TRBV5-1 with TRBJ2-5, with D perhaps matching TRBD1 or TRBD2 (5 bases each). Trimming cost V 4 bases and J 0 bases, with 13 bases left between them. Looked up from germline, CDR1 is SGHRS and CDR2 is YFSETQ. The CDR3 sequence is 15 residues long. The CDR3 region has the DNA TGCGCCAGCAGCCTTCTCGGGACGTACCAAGAGACCCAGTACTTC. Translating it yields CASSLLGTYQETQYF.

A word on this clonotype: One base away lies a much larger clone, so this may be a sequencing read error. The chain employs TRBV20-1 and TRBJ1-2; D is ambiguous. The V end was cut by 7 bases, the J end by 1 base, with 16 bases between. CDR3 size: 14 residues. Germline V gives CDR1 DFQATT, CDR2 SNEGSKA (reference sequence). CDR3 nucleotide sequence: TGCAGTGTCCCGTGGGTGGACGGTAACTATGGCTACACCTTC. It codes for CSVPWVDGNYGYTF.

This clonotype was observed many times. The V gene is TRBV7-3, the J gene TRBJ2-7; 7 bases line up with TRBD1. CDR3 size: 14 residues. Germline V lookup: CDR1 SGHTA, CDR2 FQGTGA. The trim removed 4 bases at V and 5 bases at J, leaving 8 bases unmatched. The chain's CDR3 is CASSSQGIGDEQYF. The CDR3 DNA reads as TGTGCCAGCAGCTCACAGGGGATAGGGGACGAGCAGTACTTC.

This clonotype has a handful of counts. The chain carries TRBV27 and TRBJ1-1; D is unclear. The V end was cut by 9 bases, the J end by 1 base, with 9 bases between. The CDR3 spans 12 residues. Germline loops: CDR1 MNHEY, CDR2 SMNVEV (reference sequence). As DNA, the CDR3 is TGTGCCAGTCTTAGTCGGAACACTGAAGCTTTCTTT. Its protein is CASLSRNTEAFF.

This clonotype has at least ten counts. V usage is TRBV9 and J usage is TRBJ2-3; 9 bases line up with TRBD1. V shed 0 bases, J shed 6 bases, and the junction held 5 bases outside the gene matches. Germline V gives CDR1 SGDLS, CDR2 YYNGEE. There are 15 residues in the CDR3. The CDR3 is CASSVGGQGLDTQYF. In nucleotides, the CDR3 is TGTGCCAGCAGCGTAGGGGGACAGGGACTGGATACGCAGTATTTT.

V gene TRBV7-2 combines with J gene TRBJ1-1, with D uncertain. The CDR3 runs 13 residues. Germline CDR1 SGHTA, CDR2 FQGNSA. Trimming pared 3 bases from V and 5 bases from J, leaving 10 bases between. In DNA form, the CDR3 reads TGTGCCAGCAGCTTGACGGGCAGGACTGAAGCTTTCTTT. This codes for CASSLTGRTEAFF.

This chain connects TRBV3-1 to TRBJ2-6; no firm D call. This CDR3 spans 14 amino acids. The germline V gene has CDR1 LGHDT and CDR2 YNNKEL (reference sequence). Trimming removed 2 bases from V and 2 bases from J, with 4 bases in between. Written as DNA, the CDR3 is TGTGCCAGCAGCCAAACGGCTGGGGCCAACGTCCTGACTTTC. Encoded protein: CASSQTAGANVLTF.

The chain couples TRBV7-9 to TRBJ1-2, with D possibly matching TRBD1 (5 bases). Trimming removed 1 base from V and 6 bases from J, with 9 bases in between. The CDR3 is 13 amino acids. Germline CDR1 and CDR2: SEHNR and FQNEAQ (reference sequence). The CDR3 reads CASSLEGRHGYTF. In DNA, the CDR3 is TGTGCCAGCAGCTTAGAGGGGCGCCATGGCTACACCTTC.

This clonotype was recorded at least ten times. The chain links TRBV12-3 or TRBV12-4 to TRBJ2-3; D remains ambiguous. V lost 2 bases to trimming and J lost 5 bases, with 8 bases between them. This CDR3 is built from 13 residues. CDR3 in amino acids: CASSLSELDTQYF. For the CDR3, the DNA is TGTGCCAGCAGTTTATCTGAATTAGATACGCAGTATTTT.

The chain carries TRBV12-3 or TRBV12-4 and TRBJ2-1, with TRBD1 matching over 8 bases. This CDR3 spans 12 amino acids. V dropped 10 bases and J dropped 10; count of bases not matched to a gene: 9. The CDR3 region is CATRQGSREQFF. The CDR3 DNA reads TGTGCCACCCGACAGGGGAGCAGGGAGCAGTTCTTC.

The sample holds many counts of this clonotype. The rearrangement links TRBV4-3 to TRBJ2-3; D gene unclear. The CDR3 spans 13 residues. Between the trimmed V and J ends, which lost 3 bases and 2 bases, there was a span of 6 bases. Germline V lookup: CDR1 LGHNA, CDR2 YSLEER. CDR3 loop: CASSQEFTDTQYF. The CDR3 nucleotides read TGCGCCAGCAGCCAGGAATTCACAGATACGCAGTATTTT.

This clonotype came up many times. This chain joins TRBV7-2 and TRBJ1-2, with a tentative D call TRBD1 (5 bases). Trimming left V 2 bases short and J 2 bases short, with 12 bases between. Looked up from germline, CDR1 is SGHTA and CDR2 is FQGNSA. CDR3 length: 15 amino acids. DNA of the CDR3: TGTGCCAGCAGCTTACCCCTACCAGGGAACTATGGCTACACCTTC. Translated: CASSLPLPGNYGYTF.

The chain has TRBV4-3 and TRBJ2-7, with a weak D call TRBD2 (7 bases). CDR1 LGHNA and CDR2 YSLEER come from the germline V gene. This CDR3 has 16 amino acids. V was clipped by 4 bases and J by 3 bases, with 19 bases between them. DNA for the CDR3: TGCGCCAGCAGCCGCTGGGCTGGGGGGGCAAGCTACGAGCAGTACTTC. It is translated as CASSRWAGGASYEQYF.

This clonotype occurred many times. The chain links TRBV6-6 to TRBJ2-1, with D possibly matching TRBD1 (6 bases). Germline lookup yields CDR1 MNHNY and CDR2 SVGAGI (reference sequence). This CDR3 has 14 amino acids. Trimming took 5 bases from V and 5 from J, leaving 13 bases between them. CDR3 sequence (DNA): TGTGCCAGCAGTACGGGACAAGAACACAATGAGCAGTTCTTC. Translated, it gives CASSTGQEHNEQFF.

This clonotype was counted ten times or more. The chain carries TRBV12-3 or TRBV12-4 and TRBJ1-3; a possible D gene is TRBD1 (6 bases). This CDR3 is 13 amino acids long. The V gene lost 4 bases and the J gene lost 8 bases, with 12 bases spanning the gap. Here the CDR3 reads CASSSGARDTIYF. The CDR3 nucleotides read TGTGCCAGCAGTTCAGGGGCTAGGGACACCATATATTTT.

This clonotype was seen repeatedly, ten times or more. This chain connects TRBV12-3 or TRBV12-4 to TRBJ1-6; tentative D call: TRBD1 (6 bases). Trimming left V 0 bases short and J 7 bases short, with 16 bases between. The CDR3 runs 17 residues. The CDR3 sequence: CASSLARGLRLNSPLHF. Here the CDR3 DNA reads TGTGCCAGCAGTTTAGCGCGGGGGCTCCGATTAAATTCACCCCTCCACTTT.

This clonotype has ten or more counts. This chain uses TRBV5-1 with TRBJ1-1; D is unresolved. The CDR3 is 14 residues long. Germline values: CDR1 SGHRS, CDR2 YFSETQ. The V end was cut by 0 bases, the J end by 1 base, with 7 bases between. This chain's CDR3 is CASSLGLGNTEAFF. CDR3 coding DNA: TGCGCCAGCAGCTTGGGTCTGGGGAACACTGAAGCTTTCTTT.

The CDR3 region is CASSFEGTETQYF. The CDR3 DNA sequence: TGCGCCAGCAGCTTTGAAGGCACCGAGACCCAGTACTTC. This sequence joins TRBV5-1 and TRBJ2-5; D gene ambiguous. Germline V gene data show CDR1 as SGHRS and CDR2 as YFSETQ. The CDR3 has 13 residues. The V end was cut by 2 bases, the J end by 5 bases, with 10 bases between. The complete variable domain, with remaining parts taken from reference TRBV5-1 and TRBJ2-5, reads KAGVTQTPRYLIKTRGQQVTLSCSPISGHRSVSWYQQTPGQGLQFLFEYFSETQRNKGNFPGRFSGRQFSNSRSEMNVSTLELGDSALYLCASSFEGTETQYFGPGTRLLVL.

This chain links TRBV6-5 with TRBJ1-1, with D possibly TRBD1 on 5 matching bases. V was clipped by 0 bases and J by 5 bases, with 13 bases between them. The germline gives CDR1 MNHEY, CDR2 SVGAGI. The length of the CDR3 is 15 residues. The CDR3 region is CASSYSARASTEAFF. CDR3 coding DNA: TGTGCCAGCAGTTACTCAGCCAGGGCTTCAACTGAAGCTTTCTTT.

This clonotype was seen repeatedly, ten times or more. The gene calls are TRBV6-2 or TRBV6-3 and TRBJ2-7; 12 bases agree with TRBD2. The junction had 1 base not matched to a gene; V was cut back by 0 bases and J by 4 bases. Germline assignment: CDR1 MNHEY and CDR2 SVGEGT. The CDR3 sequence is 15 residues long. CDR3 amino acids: CASSYSTSGGYEQYF. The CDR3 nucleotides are TGTGCCAGCAGTTACTCGACTAGCGGGGGTTACGAGCAGTACTTC.

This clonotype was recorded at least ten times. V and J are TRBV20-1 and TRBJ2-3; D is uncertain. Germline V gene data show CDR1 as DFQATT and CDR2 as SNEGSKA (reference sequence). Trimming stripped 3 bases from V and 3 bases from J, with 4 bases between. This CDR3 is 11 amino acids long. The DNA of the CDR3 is TGCAGTGCTAGGGGTACAGATACGCAGTATTTT. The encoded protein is CSARGTDTQYF.

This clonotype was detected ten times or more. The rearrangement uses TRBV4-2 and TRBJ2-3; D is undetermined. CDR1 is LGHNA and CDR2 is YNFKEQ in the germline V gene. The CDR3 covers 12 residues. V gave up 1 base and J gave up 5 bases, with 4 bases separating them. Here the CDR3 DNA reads TGTGCCAGCAGCCAAGGGGTAGATACGCAGTATTTT. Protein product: CASSQGVDTQYF.

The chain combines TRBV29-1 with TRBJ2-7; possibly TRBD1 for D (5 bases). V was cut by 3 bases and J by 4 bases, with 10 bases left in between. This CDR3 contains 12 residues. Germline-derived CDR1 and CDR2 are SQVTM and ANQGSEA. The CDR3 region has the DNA TGCAGCGTTGACACCACAGGTTACGAGCAGTACTTC. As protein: CSVDTTGYEQYF.

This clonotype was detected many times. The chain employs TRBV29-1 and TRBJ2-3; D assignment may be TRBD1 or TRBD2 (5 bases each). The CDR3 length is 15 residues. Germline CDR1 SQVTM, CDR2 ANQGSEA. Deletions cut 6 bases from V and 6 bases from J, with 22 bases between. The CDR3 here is CSVTRPGTGWDTQYF. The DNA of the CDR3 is TGCAGCGTCACTCGTCCCGGGACGGGATGGGATACGCAGTATTTT.

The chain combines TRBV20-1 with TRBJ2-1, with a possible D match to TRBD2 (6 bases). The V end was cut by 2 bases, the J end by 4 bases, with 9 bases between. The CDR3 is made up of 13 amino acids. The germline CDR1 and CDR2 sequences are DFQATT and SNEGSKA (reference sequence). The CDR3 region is CSARRGVYNEQFF. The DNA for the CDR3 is TGCAGTGCTAGACGCGGGGTATACAATGAGCAGTTCTTC.

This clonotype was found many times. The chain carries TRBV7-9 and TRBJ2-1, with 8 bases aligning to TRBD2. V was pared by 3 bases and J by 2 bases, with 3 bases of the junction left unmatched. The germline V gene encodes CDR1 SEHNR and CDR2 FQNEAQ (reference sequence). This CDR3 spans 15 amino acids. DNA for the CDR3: TGTGCCAGCAGCTTTCTAGCGGGCGCCTACAATGAGCAGTTCTTC. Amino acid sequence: CASSFLAGAYNEQFF.